This is a list of T cell receptor beta chains from one sample in a study of brain T cells in children with intractable seizures. Data came from immunoSEQ multiplex PCR; TCRdb stores just in-frame clones and leaves some out. The sample consists of some 64,000 clones, around 96% of them appearing once. The specimen comprised peripheral blood, sampled at surgery. Receptor source: a boy less than two years old with focal cortical dysplasia and intractable seizures. Each CDR3 is given with its conserved first and last residue. A D gene is named only where the DNA matches it firmly. Clone size is shown for a subset of rows, as once, few, many or a class of expanded clone.

D: -; size: -; V: TRBV2; J: TRBJ1-6; CDR3: CASRKGGGGGITLTLHF; DNA: TGTGCCAGCAGGAAGGGGGGGGGAGGAGGAATAACTTTGACCCTCCACTTT
D: -; size: -; V: TRBV18; J: TRBJ1-1; CDR3: CASSPISGSDTEAFF; DNA: TGTGCCAGCTCACCAATTTCGGGGTCGGACACTGAAGCTTTCTTT
D: TRBD1; size: -; V: TRBV16; J: TRBJ1-5; CDR3: CASSQELTGRYQPQHF; DNA: TGTGCCAGCAGCCAAGAGTTGACAGGGAGGTATCAGCCCCAGCATTTT
D: TRBD1; size: -; V: TRBV2; J: TRBJ1-1; CDR3: CASSGDRAFFIAEAFF; DNA: TGTGCCAGCAGCGGGGACAGGGCTTTTTTTATCGCTGAAGCTTTCTTT
D: -; size: -; V: TRBV5-6; J: TRBJ2-3; CDR3: CASSSTLGMATLGRDTQYF; DNA: TGTGCCAGCAGTTCAACCCTCGGGATGGCGACGTTGGGTCGAGATACGCAGTATTTT
D: -; size: once; V: TRBV5-1; J: TRBJ2-5; CDR3: CASSPQGGETQYF; DNA: TGCGCCAGCAGCCCACAAGGGGGAGAGACCCAGTACTTC
D: -; size: -; V: TRBV7-9; J: TRBJ1-1; CDR3: CASSLRQENTEAFF; DNA: TGTGCCAGCAGCTTAAGACAAGAGAACACTGAAGCTTTCTTT
D: TRBD1; size: -; V: TRBV28; J: TRBJ1-1; CDR3: CASTPDRGEAFF; DNA: TGTGCCAGCACCCCCGACAGGGGGGAAGCTTTCTTT
D: -; size: -; V: TRBV4-3; J: TRBJ1-5; CDR3: CASQQDATVLPPNQPQHF; DNA: TGCGCCAGCCAACAGGATGCAACCGTCCTCCCTCCGAATCAGCCCCAGCATTTT
D: -; size: once; V: TRBV7-2; J: TRBJ2-3; CDR3: CASSWDGFTDTQYF; DNA: TGTGCCAGCAGCTGGGACGGATTCACAGATACGCAGTATTTT
D: -; size: -; V: TRBV5-6; J: TRBJ1-5; CDR3: CASSLRGRFQPQHF; DNA: TGTGCCAGCAGCTTGCGAGGGCGGTTTCAGCCCCAGCATTTT
D: TRBD1; size: -; V: TRBV7-8; J: TRBJ2-7; CDR3: CASSAGAGTGVYEQYF; DNA: TGTGCCAGCAGCGCAGGGGCCGGGACAGGGGTCTATGAGCAGTACTTC
D: -; size: -; V: TRBV18; J: TRBJ1-3; CDR3: CASSPPGQLSGNTIYF; DNA: TGTGCCAGCTCACCACCCGGACAGCTCTCTGGAAACACCATATATTTT
D: -; size: once; V: TRBV5-1; J: TRBJ1-6; CDR3: CASSWTANSPLHF; DNA: TGCGCCAGCAGCTGGACAGCGAATTCACCCCTCCACTTT
D: -; size: -; V: TRBV7-6; J: TRBJ2-7; CDR3: CASSYRPAGPYEQYF; DNA: TGTGCCAGCAGCTATCGACCCGCGGGTCCCTACGAGCAGTACTTC
D: -; size: -; V: TRBV28; J: TRBJ2-2; CDR3: CASSARPGAATGELFF; DNA: TGTGCCAGCAGTGCCCGCCCGGGGGCCGCCACCGGGGAGCTGTTTTTT
D: TRBD2; size: -; V: TRBV7-2; J: TRBJ2-3; CDR3: CASSSPRTSGRRVQDTQYF; DNA: TGTGCCAGCAGCTCCCCCCGGACTAGCGGGAGACGGGTTCAAGATACGCAGTATTTT
D: TRBD2; size: -; V: TRBV11-1; J: TRBJ2-5; CDR3: CASRPRASGGRETQYF; DNA: TGTGCCAGCAGGCCGCGGGCTAGCGGGGGGCGGGAGACCCAGTACTTC
D: -; size: -; V: TRBV3-1/TRBV3-2; J: TRBJ2-6; CDR3: CASSRRGTGSGANVLTF; DNA: TGTGCCAGCAGCCGCCGCGGGACCGGATCTGGGGCCAACGTCCTGACTTTC
D: -; size: -; V: TRBV28; J: TRBJ2-6; CDR3: CASSLPGANVLTF; DNA: TGTGCCAGCAGTTTACCTGGGGCCAACGTCCTGACTTTC
D: TRBD2; size: -; V: TRBV5-4; J: TRBJ2-5; CDR3: CASSLELAASGETQYF; DNA: TGTGCCAGCAGCTTGGAGCTAGCGGCCTCAGGAGAGACCCAGTACTTC
D: -; size: -; V: TRBV11-2; J: TRBJ1-1; CDR3: CASSRGTVNTEAFF; DNA: TGTGCCAGCAGCCGCGGGACGGTGAACACTGAAGCTTTCTTT
D: TRBD2; size: -; V: TRBV28; J: TRBJ2-3; CDR3: CASSLWDASGTTDTQYF; DNA: TGTGCCAGCAGTCTTTGGGATGCTAGCGGGACCACAGATACGCAGTATTTT
D: TRBD1; size: -; V: TRBV18; J: TRBJ2-3; CDR3: CASSDRDRDTDTQYF; DNA: TGTGCCAGCTCAGACCGGGACAGAGACACAGATACGCAGTATTTT
D: TRBD2; size: -; V: TRBV7-2; J: TRBJ2-3; CDR3: CASSAQGLAGGVRTDTQYF; DNA: TGTGCCAGCAGCGCCCAAGGACTAGCGGGAGGGGTGAGAACAGATACGCAGTATTTT
D: TRBD2; size: -; V: TRBV9; J: TRBJ2-3; CDR3: CASSVVSGDGGTQYF; DNA: TGTGCCAGCAGCGTAGTGAGCGGGGATGGGGGTACGCAGTATTTT
D: TRBD2; size: -; V: TRBV19; J: TRBJ2-3; CDR3: CASGLAGDTDTQYF; DNA: TGTGCCAGCGGACTAGCGGGAGATACAGATACGCAGTATTTT
D: -; size: -; V: TRBV7-9; J: TRBJ2-1; CDR3: CAGNEQFF; DNA: TGTGCTGGGAATGAGCAGTTCTTC
D: -; size: -; V: TRBV7-9; J: TRBJ2-6; CDR3: CASSLATNKGNSGANVLTF; DNA: TGTGCCAGCAGCTTAGCAACCAACAAGGGTAACTCTGGGGCCAACGTCCTGACTTTC
D: TRBD2; size: -; V: TRBV3-1/TRBV3-2; J: TRBJ2-1; CDR3: CASSQLAGARYNEQFF; DNA: TGTGCCAGCAGCCAACTAGCGGGGGCGCGATACAATGAGCAGTTCTTC
D: TRBD2; size: -; V: TRBV9; J: TRBJ2-3; CDR3: CASSALGLAGTDTQYF; DNA: TGTGCCAGCAGCGCCCTCGGACTAGCGGGCACAGATACGCAGTATTTT
D: TRBD2; size: -; V: TRBV19; J: TRBJ2-7; CDR3: CASKVSGSLSIDEQYF; DNA: TGTGCCAGTAAGGTCAGCGGGAGTCTCTCAATAGACGAGCAGTACTTC